This T cell receptor beta chain originates from a study of shared clonotypes between healthy human individuals. The method was immunoSEQ multiplex PCR; TCRdb's version includes in-frame clones alone and lacks a portion of them. The data contain roughly 810,000 clones, 96% of them seen just once; the ten biggest clones take up less than 0.25%. Naive CD8 cells, CD45RO-negative and positively selected for CCR7, excluded terminally differentiated effector memory CD45RA+ cells. Per germline, CDR1 SGHVS and CDR2 FNYEAQ. Trimming pared 7 bases from V and 3 bases from J, leaving 18 bases between. The CDR3 has 16 residues.

Sequencing was performed on naive CD8+ T cells sorted from blood. V is TRBV7-6 and J is TRBJ2-2, with D tentatively TRBD2 (6 bases). This TCR was recovered from a man between 25 and 39 years old in good health. The DNA for the CDR3 is TGTGCCAGCAACCACCCGGGACTTAGGGACACCGGGGAGCTGTTTTTT. It translates to CASNHPGLRDTGELFF.